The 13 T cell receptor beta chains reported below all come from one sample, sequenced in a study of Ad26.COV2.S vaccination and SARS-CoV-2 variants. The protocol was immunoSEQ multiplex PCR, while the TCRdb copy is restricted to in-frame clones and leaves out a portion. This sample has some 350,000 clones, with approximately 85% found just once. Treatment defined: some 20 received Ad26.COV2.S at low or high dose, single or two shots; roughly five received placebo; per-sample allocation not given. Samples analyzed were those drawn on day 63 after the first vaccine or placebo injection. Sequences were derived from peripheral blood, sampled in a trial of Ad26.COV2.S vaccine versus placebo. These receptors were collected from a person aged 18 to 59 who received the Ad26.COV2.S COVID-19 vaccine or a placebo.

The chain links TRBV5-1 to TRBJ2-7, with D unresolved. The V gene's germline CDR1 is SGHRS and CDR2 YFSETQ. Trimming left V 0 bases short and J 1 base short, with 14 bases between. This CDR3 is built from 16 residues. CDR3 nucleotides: TGCGCCAGCAGCTTGGTGGTTGGCGGACCTTCCTACGAGCAGTACTTC. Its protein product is CASSLVVGGPSYEQYF.

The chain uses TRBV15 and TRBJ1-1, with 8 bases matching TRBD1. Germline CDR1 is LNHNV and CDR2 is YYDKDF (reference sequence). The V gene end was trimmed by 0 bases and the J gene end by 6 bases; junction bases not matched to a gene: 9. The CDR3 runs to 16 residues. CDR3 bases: TGTGCCACCAGCAGAGATCCTTCAGGGGGCAAGGCTGAAGCTTTCTTT. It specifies CATSRDPSGGKAEAFF.

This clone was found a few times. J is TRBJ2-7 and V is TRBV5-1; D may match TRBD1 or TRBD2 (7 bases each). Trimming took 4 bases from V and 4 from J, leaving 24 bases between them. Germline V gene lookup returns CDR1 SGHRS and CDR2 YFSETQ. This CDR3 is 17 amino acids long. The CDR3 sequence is CASSPGGGGRLRYEQYF. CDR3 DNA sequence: TGCGCCAGCAGCCCCGGGGGAGGGGGCAGGTTGCGATACGAGCAGTACTTC.

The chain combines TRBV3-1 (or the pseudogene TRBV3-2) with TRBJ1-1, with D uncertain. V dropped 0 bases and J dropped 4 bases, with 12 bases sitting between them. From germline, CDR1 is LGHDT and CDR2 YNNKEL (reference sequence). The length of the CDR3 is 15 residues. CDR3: CASSQDGGPATEAFF. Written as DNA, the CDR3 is TGTGCCAGCAGCCAAGATGGAGGGCCGGCCACTGAAGCTTTCTTT.

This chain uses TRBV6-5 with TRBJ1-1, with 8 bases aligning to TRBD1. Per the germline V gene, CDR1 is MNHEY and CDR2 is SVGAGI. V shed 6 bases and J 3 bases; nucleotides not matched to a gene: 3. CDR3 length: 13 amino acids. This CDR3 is CASSTTGDTEAFF. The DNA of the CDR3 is TGTGCCAGCAGCACGACAGGGGACACTGAAGCTTTCTTT.

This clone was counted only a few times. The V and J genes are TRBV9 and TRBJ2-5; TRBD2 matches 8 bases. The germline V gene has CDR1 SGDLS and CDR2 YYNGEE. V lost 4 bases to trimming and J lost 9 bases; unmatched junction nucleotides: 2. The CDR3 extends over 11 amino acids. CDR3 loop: CASSPGRAQYF. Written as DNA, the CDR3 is TGTGCCAGCAGCCCCGGGAGGGCCCAGTACTTC.

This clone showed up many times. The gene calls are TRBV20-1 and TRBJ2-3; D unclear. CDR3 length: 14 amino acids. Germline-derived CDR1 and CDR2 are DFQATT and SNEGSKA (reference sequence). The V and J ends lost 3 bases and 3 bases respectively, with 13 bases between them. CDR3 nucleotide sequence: TGCAGTGCTAGTAGGCCAGTCACGACAGATACGCAGTATTTT. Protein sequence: CSASRPVTTDTQYF.

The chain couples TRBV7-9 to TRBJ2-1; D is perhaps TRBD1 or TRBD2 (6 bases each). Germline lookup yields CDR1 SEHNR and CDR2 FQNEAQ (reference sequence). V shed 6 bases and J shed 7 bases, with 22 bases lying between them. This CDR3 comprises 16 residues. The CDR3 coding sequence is TGTGCCAGCAGTCGAAGGGGGGAGGTGATACAGAATGAGCAGTTCTTC. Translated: CASSRRGEVIQNEQFF.

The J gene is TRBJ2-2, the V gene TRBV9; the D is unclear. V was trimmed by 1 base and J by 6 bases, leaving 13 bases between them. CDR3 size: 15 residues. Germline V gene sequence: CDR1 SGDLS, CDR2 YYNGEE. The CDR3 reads CASSVIGDDAGELFF. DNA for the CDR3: TGTGCCAGCAGCGTAATTGGGGATGACGCCGGGGAGCTGTTTTTT.

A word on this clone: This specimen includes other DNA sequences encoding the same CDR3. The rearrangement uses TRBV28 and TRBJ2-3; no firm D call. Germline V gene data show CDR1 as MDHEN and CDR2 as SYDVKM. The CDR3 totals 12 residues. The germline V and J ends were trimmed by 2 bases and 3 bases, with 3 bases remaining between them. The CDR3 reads CASSLRTDTQYF. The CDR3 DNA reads TGTGCCAGCAGTTTACGGACAGATACGCAGTATTTT.

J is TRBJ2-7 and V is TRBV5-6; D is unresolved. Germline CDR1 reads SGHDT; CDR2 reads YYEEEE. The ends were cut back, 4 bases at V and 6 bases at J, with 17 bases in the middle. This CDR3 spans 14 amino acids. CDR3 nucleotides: TGTGCCAGCAGCCCCTGGGGTAGGGTCGGCGAGCAGTACTTC. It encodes CASSPWGRVGEQYF.

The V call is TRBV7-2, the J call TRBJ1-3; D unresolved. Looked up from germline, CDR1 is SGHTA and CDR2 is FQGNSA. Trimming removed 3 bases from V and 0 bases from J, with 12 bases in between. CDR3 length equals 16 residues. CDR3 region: CASSFGGTSSGNTIYF. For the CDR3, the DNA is TGTGCCAGCAGCTTTGGTGGCACTAGCTCTGGAAACACCATATATTTT.

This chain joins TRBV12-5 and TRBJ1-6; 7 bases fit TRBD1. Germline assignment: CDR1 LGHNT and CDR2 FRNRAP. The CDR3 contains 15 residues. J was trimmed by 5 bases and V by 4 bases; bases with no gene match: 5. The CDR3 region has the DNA TGTGCTAGTGGTTCGGGGACAGCTGATAATTCACCCCTCCACTTT. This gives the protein CASGSGTADNSPLHF.